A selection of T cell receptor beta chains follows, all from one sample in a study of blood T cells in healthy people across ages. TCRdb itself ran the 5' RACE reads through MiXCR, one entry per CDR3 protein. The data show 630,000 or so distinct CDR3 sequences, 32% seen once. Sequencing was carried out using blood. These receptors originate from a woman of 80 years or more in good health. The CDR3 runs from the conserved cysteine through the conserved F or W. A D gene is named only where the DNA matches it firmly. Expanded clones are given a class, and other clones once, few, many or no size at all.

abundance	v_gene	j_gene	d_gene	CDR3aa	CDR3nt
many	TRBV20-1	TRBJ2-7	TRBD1	CSAAVIQGAHEQYF	TGCAGTGCCGCAGTCATACAGGGGGCGCACGAGCAGTACTTC
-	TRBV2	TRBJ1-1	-	CASVSLGRNTEAFF	TGTGCCAGCGTCTCACTCGGCAGAAACACTGAAGCTTTCTTT
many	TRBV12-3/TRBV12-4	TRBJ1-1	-	CASSLLISGRVNTEAFF	TGTGCCAGCAGCTTGCTAATTTCCGGGAGGGTGAACACTGAAGCTTTCTTT
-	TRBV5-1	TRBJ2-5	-	CASSLYGTASGETQYF	TGCGCCAGCAGCTTGTATGGGACAGCGAGCGGGGAGACCCAGTACTTC
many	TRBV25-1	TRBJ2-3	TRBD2	CASSVTSGATDTQYF	TGTGCCAGCAGTGTCACTAGCGGGGCCACAGATACGCAGTATTTT
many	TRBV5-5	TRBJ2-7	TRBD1	CASSSSGTATYEQYF	TGTGCCAGCAGCTCCTCCGGGACAGCAACCTACGAGCAGTACTTC
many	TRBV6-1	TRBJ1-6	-	CASSAFGGSSYSYNSPLHF	TGTGCCAGCAGTGCCTTCGGGGGCTCCTCGTACTCCTATAATTCACCCCTCCACTTT
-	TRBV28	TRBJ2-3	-	CASSFPGRADTQYF	TGTGCCAGCAGTTTCCCAGGAAGGGCAGATACGCAGTATTTT
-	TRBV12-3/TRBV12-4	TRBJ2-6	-	CASSFGANVLTF	TGTGCCAGCAGTTTCGGGGCCAACGTCCTGACTTTC
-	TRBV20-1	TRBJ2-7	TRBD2	CSASQRETVYEQYF	TGCAGTGCTAGCCAGCGGGAGACTGTTTACGAGCAGTACTTC
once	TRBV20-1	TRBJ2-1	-	CSVLWGSGNEQFF	TGCAGTGTTCTTTGGGGTTCGGGCAATGAGCAGTTCTTC
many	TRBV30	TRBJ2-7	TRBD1	CAWRPDRGEQYF	TGTGCCTGGAGACCAGACAGGGGCGAGCAGTACTTC
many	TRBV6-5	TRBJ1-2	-	CASSSTASHYGYTF	TGTGCCAGCAGTTCGACAGCTAGCCACTATGGCTACACCTTC
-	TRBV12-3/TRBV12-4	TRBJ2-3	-	CASSNGLSITDTQYF	TGTGCCAGCAGTAACGGACTAAGTATCACAGATACGCAGTATTTT
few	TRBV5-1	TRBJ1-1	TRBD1	CASSPDRAAEAFF	TGCGCCAGCAGCCCGGACAGGGCCGCTGAAGCTTTCTTT
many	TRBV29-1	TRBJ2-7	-	CSVKTIYEQYF	TGCAGCGTTAAGACAATCTACGAGCAGTACTTC
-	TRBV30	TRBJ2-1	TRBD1	CAWSVGGQGNNEQFF	TGTGCCTGGAGTGTAGGGGGACAGGGAAACAATGAGCAGTTCTTC
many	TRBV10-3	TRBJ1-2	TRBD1	CATQGQGGWDGYTF	TGTGCCACCCAGGGACAGGGGGGCTGGGATGGCTACACCTTC
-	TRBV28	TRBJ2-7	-	CASTDREQGPAYEQYF	TGTGCCAGCACCGATAGGGAGCAGGGGCCAGCCTACGAGCAGTACTTC